The clone carrying this T cell receptor (beta chain) was seen just once. What it binds is unknown. A read error may be the cause here, since a much bigger clone is one base away. The CDR3 is made up of 15 amino acids. In germline, CDR1 is SGHRS, CDR2 YFSETQ. From RNA transcripts, TCR beta CDR3 regions were amplified. A first-round RT-PCR of the TCR CDR3 used the HTBI primer set. TCRdb reprocessed the multiplex PCR reads with MiXCR, giving one entry per CDR3 protein. Counted here are more than 250,000 distinct CDR3 sequences, roughly 15% occurring once; the ten biggest clones make up about 33%. This record comes from a study of T cells in Graves' hyperthyroidism and ophthalmopathy. Study conclusions and caveats: Blood also contained most expanded thyroid clonotypes above 0.001.

The TCR sequence derives from a woman aged 50 to 60 with Graves' hyperthyroidism that later progressed to Graves' ophthalmopathy. This chain links TRBV5-1 with TRBJ2-5; 11 positions match TRBD2. The sample was blood. The CDR3 loop is CASSPSGRIAEAQYF. CDR3 DNA sequence: TGCGCCAGCAGTCCTAGCGGGAGGATAGCAGAGGCCCAGTACTTC.